This T cell receptor (beta chain) was documented in a study of yellow fever vaccine responses in identical twins (dated by TCRdb to the late 2010s). Describing the broader study: Focusing on identical twins, the study followed the T cell clones that responded to the vaccine, and did so with precision.

Study-wide findings and limitations: According to the authors, in identical twins the way T cells responded to vaccination appeared partly convergent and partly personalized.

As to this clonotype: Its antigen remains undetermined. Base qualities are not at hand, and no much larger clone is one base apart.

CDR1 and CDR2, per the germline V gene, are MNHNS and SASEGT. The CDR3 numbers 16 residues from cysteine through phenylalanine. The CDR3 DNA has 48 bases and is translated from base 1. Clipping removes 6 bases from V and 0 bases from J, with 7 as the unmatched junction base count. Library prep was done by RT-PCR. The sequencing machine was an Illumina HiSeq 2500. In-frame beta chains were kept once TCRdb had trimmed the public reads at Q25 with fastp and called clones with MiXCR. Identical CDR3 proteins give one entry, which carries the most common genes and DNA. In all, the sample holds fewer than 5,500 distinct CDR3 sequences, and roughly 85% of those were seen once. The biggest ten clones account for around 2.3% of the sample.

The sequence was collected from a woman aged 18-29 years who received the yellow fever vaccine. Donor details come from another sample of the same person, matched by shared clones. This chain joins TRBV6-1 to TRBJ1-4; 7 of the junction bases match TRBD1. The source material was T cells from blood (PBMCs), unsorted or a sorted subset (not recorded which), sampled before or after yellow fever vaccination (not recorded which). CDR3 sequence: CASSRDSTATNEKLFF. The sequenced DNA is TGTGCCAGCAGCCGGGACAGCACCGCAACTAATGAAAAACTGTTTTTT.